The 17 T cell receptor beta chains below come from one sample, sequenced in a study of blood T cell repertoires in COVID-19. Clones were read by immunoSEQ multiplex PCR, and TCRdb kept only the in-frame ones, dropping some. The repertoire consists of some 83,000 clones, with about 87% occurring once and the leading ten covering roughly 8%. Sequenced input: peripheral blood. All receptors come from a man at least 80 years old with active or convalescent COVID-19.

This clone was detected only a few times. The chain carries TRBV5-3 and TRBJ1-3, with 7 bases fitting TRBD1. TRBV5-3 is sorted into the ORF group, with uncertain function. Losses at the gene ends were 0 bases for V and 0 bases for J; bases not matched to a gene: 6. The CDR3 is 17 amino acids. CDR3 in DNA: TGTGCCAGAAGCTTGGGTCGGGACAGCCACTCTGGAAACACCATATATTTT. Translated: CARSLGRDSHSGNTIYF.

This sequence joins TRBV28 and TRBJ2-7, with 8 bases that match TRBD1. The CDR3 has 14 amino acids. Germline CDR1 reads MDHEN; CDR2 reads SYDVKM. Trimming cost V 4 bases and J 3 bases; bases outside gene matches: 5. The CDR3 region is CASSSRGRIYEQYV. The CDR3 DNA reads as TGTGCCAGCAGTTCCAGGGGGCGCATCTACGAGCAGTACGTC.

Sample share makes this clone medium-sized. Here the CDR3 reads CASSIYGTASYNEQFF. For the CDR3, the DNA is TGTGCCAGCAGCATTTACGGGACAGCTTCCTACAATGAGCAGTTCTTC. This chain joins TRBV3-1 (or the pseudogene TRBV3-2) and TRBJ2-1, with 7 bases that match TRBD1. The junction had 8 bases not matched to a gene; V was cut back by 5 bases and J by 1 base. This CDR3 has 16 amino acids. Germline V gene lookup returns CDR1 LGHDT and CDR2 YNNKEL (reference sequence).

V is TRBV28 and J is TRBJ2-2; TRBD2 agrees at 7 bases. The CDR3 loop spans 14 amino acids. The trim removed 5 bases at V and 1 base at J, leaving 1 base unmatched. Germline V gene data show CDR1 as MDHEN and CDR2 as SYDVKM. The DNA of the CDR3 is TGTGCCAGCAGTCCGGGGGGGAACACCGGGGAGCTGTTTTTT. Its translation: CASSPGGNTGELFF.

J is TRBJ2-2 and V is TRBV7-9; D gene unclear. CDR1 SEHNR and CDR2 FQNEAQ come from the germline V gene (reference sequence). The CDR3 is made up of 16 amino acids. Trimming left V 4 bases short and J 0 bases short, with 12 bases between. The DNA for the CDR3 is TGTGCCAGCAGCTACGGAGCGACCGCGAACACCGGGGAGCTGTTTTTT. Amino acids: CASSYGATANTGELFF.

The chain combines TRBV24-1 with TRBJ2-1; the match to TRBD1 covers 7 bases. CDR1 KGHDR and CDR2 SFDVKD come from the germline V gene. This CDR3 contains 15 residues. After removal of 4 bases from V and 4 bases from J, the junction contained 6 bases not matched to a gene. Written as DNA, the CDR3 is TGTGCCACCAGTGACACCGGGACAGCTTACAATGAGCAGTTCTTC. Translated, it gives CATSDTGTAYNEQFF.

V usage is TRBV6-5 and J usage is TRBJ1-5; 8 nucleotides align to TRBD1. The CDR3 extends over 15 amino acids. Germline assignment: CDR1 MNHEY and CDR2 SVGAGI. After removal of 2 bases from V and 2 bases from J, the junction contained 2 bases not matched to a gene. The CDR3 nucleotides read TGTGCCAGCAGTTACCAGGGGGCTGGCAATCAGCCCCAGCATTTT. Translated, it gives CASSYQGAGNQPQHF.

The V gene is TRBV21-1, the J gene TRBJ2-2; the table's D call TRBD2 went unverified against the DNA. TRBV21-1 is a documented pseudogene. This CDR3 spans 17 amino acids. For the CDR3, the DNA is TGTGCCAGCAGCAAACCCCCTCCTGGACGGGGAACCGGGGAGCTGTTTTTT. It translates to CASSKPPPGRGTGELFF.

The chain uses TRBV9 and TRBJ1-1; D is undetermined. The CDR3 loop spans 13 amino acids. CDR1 and CDR2 from the germline V gene are SGDLS and YYNGEE. Trimming removed 0 bases at V and 5 bases at J, with 8 bases between. This CDR3 reads CASSVGTGTEAFF. Written as DNA, the CDR3 is TGTGCCAGCAGCGTAGGAACGGGAACTGAAGCTTTCTTT.

Worth noting for this clone: Other DNA sequences in the same sample also yield this CDR3. The chain links TRBV16 to TRBJ1-5, with 7 nucleotides matching TRBD1. The V gene's germline CDR1 is KGHSY and CDR2 FQNENV. V lost 6 bases to trimming and J lost 3 bases; unmatched junction nucleotides: 5. This CDR3 has 14 amino acids. The CDR3 region is CASSRTGPNQPQHF. CDR3 sequence (DNA): TGTGCCAGCAGTCGGACAGGACCCAATCAGCCCCAGCATTTT.

The chain links TRBV27 to TRBJ2-4; 9 positions match TRBD1. Germline V gene sequence: CDR1 MNHEY, CDR2 SMNVEV (reference sequence). J lost 3 bases, V lost 6 bases, and 9 bases had no gene match. The CDR3 extends over 16 amino acids. The CDR3 region has the DNA TGTGCCAGCAGGGAGGACAGGGGTATATGCAAAAACATTCAGTACTTC. As protein: CASREDRGICKNIQYF.

The chain links TRBV2 to TRBJ1-4; the match to TRBD1 covers 7 bases. The CDR3 covers 14 residues. CDR1 SNHLY and CDR2 FYNNEI come from the germline V gene. The ends lost 6 bases at V and 7 bases at J; junction bases unmatched: 8. CDR3 sequence reads: CASRLGQDSEKLFF. The CDR3 nucleotides are TGTGCCAGCAGACTCGGACAGGATTCTGAAAAACTGTTTTTT.

The chain couples TRBV7-3 to TRBJ2-4; tentatively, D is TRBD1 (8 bases). Germline values: CDR1 SGHTA, CDR2 FQGTGA. V was clipped by 5 bases and J by 0 bases, with 14 bases between them. CDR3 length: 16 residues. This CDR3 reads CASSAQGGIAKNIQYF. DNA of the CDR3: TGTGCCAGCAGCGCACAGGGGGGGATAGCCAAAAACATTCAGTACTTC.

The V and J genes are TRBV9 and TRBJ2-1, with D possibly TRBD2 on 8 matching bases. Germline CDR1 reads SGDLS; CDR2 reads YYNGEE. The CDR3 loop spans 16 amino acids. Between the trimmed V and J ends, which lost 4 bases and 2 bases, there was a span of 16 bases. The CDR3 coding sequence is TGTGCCAGCAGCCGAGGGGGCGGGAGGACCTACAATGAGCAGTTCTTC. Translated: CASSRGGGRTYNEQFF. Full variable domain (remainder filled in from reference TRBV9 and TRBJ2-1): DSGVTQTPKHLITATGQRVTLRCSPRSGDLSVYWYQQSLDQGLQFLIQYYNGEERAKGNILERFSAQQFPDLHSELNLSSLELGDSALYFCASSRGGGRTYNEQFFGPGTRLTVL.

The rearrangement uses TRBV6-6 and TRBJ1-4, with 7 bases identical to TRBD1. The CDR3 totals 15 residues. Losses at the gene ends were 6 bases for V and 2 bases for J; bases not matched to a gene: 6. From germline, CDR1 is MNHNY and CDR2 SVGAGI (reference sequence). This chain's CDR3 is CASRSTGVTNEKLFF. The CDR3 DNA reads as TGTGCCAGCAGATCAACAGGGGTTACTAATGAAAAACTGTTTTTT.

The V call is TRBV11-3, the J call TRBJ2-3; TRBD2 aligns across 9 bases. There are 15 residues in the CDR3. Germline-derived CDR1 and CDR2 are SGHNT and YENEEA. The V gene end was trimmed by 5 bases and the J gene end by 3 bases; junction bases not matched to a gene: 6. The CDR3: CASSPTRGGTDTQYF. The DNA for the CDR3 is TGTGCCAGCAGCCCCACGCGGGGGGGGACAGATACGCAGTATTTT.

In this sample, this clone turned up once. The chain employs TRBV6-6 and TRBJ1-5, with TRBD1 matching 9 bases. CDR3 length equals 15 residues. CDR1 and CDR2 (germline): MNHNY, SVGAGI (reference sequence). With 3 bases clipped from V and 4 bases from J, the junction kept 4 bases outside the gene matches. CDR3 DNA sequence: TGTGCCAGCAGTTATACCGGGACAGGGAATCAGCCCCAGCATTTT. This encodes CASSYTGTGNQPQHF.